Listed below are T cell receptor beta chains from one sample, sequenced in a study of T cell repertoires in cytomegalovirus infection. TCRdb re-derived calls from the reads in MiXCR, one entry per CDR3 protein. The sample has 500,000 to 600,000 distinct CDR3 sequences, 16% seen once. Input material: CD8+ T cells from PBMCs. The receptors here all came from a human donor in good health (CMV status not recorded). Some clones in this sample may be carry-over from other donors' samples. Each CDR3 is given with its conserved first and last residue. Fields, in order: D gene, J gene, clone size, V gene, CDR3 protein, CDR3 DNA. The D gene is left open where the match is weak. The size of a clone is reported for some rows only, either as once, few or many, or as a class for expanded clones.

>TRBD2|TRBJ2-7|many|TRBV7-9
CASSFAGDPSYEQYF
TGTGCCAGCAGCTTCGCGGGGGACCCTTCCTACGAGCAGTACTTC
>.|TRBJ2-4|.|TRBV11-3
CASSPRSPLAAVKNIQYF
TGTGCCAGCAGCCCCCGTTCGCCACTTGCCGCGGTCAAAAACATTCAGTACTTC
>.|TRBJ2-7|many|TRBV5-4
CASSHQGGQGIYEQYF
TGTGCCAGCAGCCATCAGGGGGGGCAGGGTATCTACGAGCAGTACTTC
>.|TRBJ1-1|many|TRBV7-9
CASRLESNTEAFF
TGTGCCAGCAGGCTGGAATCGAACACTGAAGCTTTCTTT
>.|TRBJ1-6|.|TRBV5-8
CASSLRGARNSPLHF
TGTGCCAGCAGCTTGCGGGGGGCGAGGAATTCACCCCTCCACTTT
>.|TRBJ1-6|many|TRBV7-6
CASSLRENSPLHF
TGTGCCAGCAGCTTAAGGGAAAATTCACCCCTCCACTTT
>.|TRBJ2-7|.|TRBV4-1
CASSQGVEAYEQYF
TGCGCCAGCAGCCAAGGAGTGGAGGCCTACGAGCAGTACTTC
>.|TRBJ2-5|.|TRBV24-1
CATSPPGREETQYF
TGTGCCACCAGCCCTCCGGGTAGGGAAGAGACCCAGTACTTC
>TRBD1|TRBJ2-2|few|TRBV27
CASSIRDRATGELFF
TGTGCCAGCAGTATCCGGGACAGAGCCACCGGGGAGCTGTTTTTT
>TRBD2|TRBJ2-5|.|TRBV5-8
CASRLPSGRVQETQYF
TGTGCCAGCAGGCTTCCTAGCGGGAGGGTCCAAGAGACCCAGTACTTC
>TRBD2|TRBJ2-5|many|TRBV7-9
CASSPPWGGEETQYF
TGTGCCAGCAGCCCCCCGTGGGGAGGGGAAGAGACCCAGTACTTC
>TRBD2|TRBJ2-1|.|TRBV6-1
CASSVISGANNEQFF
TGTGCCAGCAGTGTTATTAGCGGGGCAAACAATGAGCAGTTCTTC
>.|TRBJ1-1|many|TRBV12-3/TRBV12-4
CASSPLGGYTEAFF
TGTGCCAGCAGCCCCCTAGGGGGGTACACTGAAGCTTTCTTT
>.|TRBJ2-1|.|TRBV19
CASSIAHRAGDEQFF
TGTGCCAGTAGTATAGCTCACAGGGCAGGAGATGAGCAGTTCTTC
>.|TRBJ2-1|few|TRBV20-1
CSARVERLSYNEQFF
TGCAGTGCTAGAGTCGAGCGGCTCTCCTACAATGAGCAGTTCTTC
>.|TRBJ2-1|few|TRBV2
CASSDQSNEQFF
TGTGCCAGCAGTGACCAATCCAATGAGCAGTTCTTC
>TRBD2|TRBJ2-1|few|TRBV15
CATSRVGSGGRVNEQFF
TGTGCCACCAGCAGAGTGGGTAGCGGGGGGCGGGTAAATGAGCAGTTCTTC
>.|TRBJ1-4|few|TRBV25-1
CASSEYWAGRDEKLFF
TGTGCCAGCAGTGAATACTGGGCAGGGCGGGATGAAAAACTGTTTTTT
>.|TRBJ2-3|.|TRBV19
CATHWGPSTDTQYF
TGTGCCACCCACTGGGGTCCCAGCACAGATACGCAGTATTTT
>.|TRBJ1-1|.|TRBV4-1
CASSQFKRTSPVNTEAFF
TGCGCCAGCAGCCAATTTAAAAGGACCTCACCGGTGAACACTGAAGCTTTCTTT
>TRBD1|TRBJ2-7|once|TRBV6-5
CASSPHRDRGGTYEQYF
TGTGCCAGCAGCCCCCACCGGGACAGGGGCGGAACCTACGAGCAGTACTTC
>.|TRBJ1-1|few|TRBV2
CASSEQLQGNTEAFF
TGTGCCAGCAGTGAACAATTACAGGGGAACACTGAAGCTTTCTTT
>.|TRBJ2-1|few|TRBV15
CATSKFSYNEQFF
TGTGCCACCAGTAAATTCTCCTACAATGAGCAGTTCTTC
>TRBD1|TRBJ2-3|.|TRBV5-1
CASSLRQGSSITDTQYF
TGCGCCAGCAGTTTGAGACAGGGATCTTCAATCACAGATACGCAGTATTTT
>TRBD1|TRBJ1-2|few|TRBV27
CASSLSYSTGQGGYGYTF
TGTGCCAGCAGTTTATCGTATTCGACCGGACAGGGGGGCTATGGCTACACCTTC
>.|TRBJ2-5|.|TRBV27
CASSLAGTKTQYF
TGTGCCAGCAGTTTGGCGGGAACCAAGACCCAGTACTTC
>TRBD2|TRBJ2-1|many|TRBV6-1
CASSPMAGGYNEQFF
TGTGCCAGCAGCCCCATGGCGGGAGGTTACAATGAGCAGTTCTTC
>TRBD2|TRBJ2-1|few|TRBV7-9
CASSPRTSAINEQFF
TGTGCCAGCAGCCCCCGGACTAGCGCCATCAATGAGCAGTTCTTC
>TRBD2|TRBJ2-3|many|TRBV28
CASSLRRESSPDTQYF
TGTGCCAGCAGTTTGAGGCGGGAGTCGTCCCCAGATACGCAGTATTTT